This TCR beta chain is drawn from a study of T-cell memory formation after mild COVID-19. This clonotype was seen a few times. Its target is not known. Study-level findings and limits: The CD4+ clones that contracted clustered mainly within CM and EM, and the CD8+ clones concentrated in EMRA. Later expanders leaned CD4+, whereas clones that contracted between day 15 and 85 were balanced CD4/CD8.

This CDR3 region has 16 residues. V was cut by 1 base and J by 7 bases, with 16 bases left in between. The germline CDR1 and CDR2 sequences are LNHNV and YYDKDF (reference sequence). It was 5'RACE with constant-segment primers that produced the TCR alpha and TCR beta cDNA libraries, which carried sample barcodes and UMIs. From the 5' RACE reads, TCRdb called clonotypes with MiXCR, one entry per CDR3 protein. The table lists around 110,000 distinct CDR3 sequences, 13% to 15% of them singletons, with about 39% in the top ten. The chain joins TRBV15 to TRBJ1-4; D is possibly TRBD1 (6 bases). Sequenced sample: PBMCs or a T cell subset sorted from them (not recorded which). The TCR was taken from a man aged 18 to 29 who had mild COVID-19 (a few samples of this study predate the infection). Cell type and time point are not known. As DNA, the CDR3 is TGTGCCACCAGCAGAGGCAACGACAGGCGCAGTGAAAAACTGTTTTTT. It specifies CATSRGNDRRSEKLFF.